This T cell receptor (beta chain) was sequenced for a study of shared clonotypes between healthy human individuals. Study as a whole: Each donor's CD4 naive and CD4 memory cells filled three plates apiece, CD8 naive two, and CD8 memory one.

Regarding this clone: Antigen unknown.

The CDR3 sequence is 15 residues long. Germline lookup yields CDR1 MDHEN and CDR2 SYDVKM. Germline trimming cut 3 bases from V and 9 bases from J; bases unmatched to any gene: 9. Here immunoSEQ multiplex PCR was the method, and the copy in TCRdb shows in-frame clones only, minus some. The table has approximately 1.5 million clones, around 98.5% seen once. Study outcomes and limitations: Larger estimated richness was generally recorded for naive subsets relative to memory subsets. Naive CD4 clonotypes overlapped across a handful of donors at about 5.2%.

The sequence came from a man aged 30-40 years in good health. This chain uses TRBV28 with TRBJ2-1; TRBD2 aligns across 9 bases. The material sequenced was naive CD4+ T cells sorted from blood. The subset: CD45RA+ positively selected. The CDR3 spells CASSLAGGPVFEQFF. DNA for the CDR3: TGTGCCAGCAGTTTGGCGGGAGGGCCAGTATTTGAGCAGTTCTTC. Full variable domain (outside the CDR3, taken from reference TRBV28 and TRBJ2-1): DVKVTQSSRYLVKRTGEKVFLECVQDMDHENMFWYRQDPGLGLRLIYFSYDVKMKEKGDIPEGYSVSREKKERFSLILESASTNQTSMYLCASSLAGGPVFEQFFGPGTRLTVL.